This is a list of T cell receptor beta chains from one sample in a study of cytomegalovirus exposure and HLA in healthy donors. The assay was immunoSEQ multiplex PCR, and TCRdb's table has in-frame clones only and misses some. The data show more than 90,000 clones, about three quarters seen once. Source material: PBMCs. The receptor set was obtained from a man aged 40-49 years in good health and CMV-seropositive. The CDR3 runs from the conserved cysteine through the conserved F or W. A D gene is named only where the DNA matches it firmly. Clone size is given for some rows only: seen once, a few or many times, or a class if the clone is expanded.

j_call,v_call,clone_size,d_call,cdr3_nt,cdr3_aa
TRBJ2-4,TRBV27,.,.,TGTGCCAGCAGTGGGGGGACCCTAGCCAAAAACATTCAGTACTTC,CASSGGTLAKNIQYF
TRBJ2-7,TRBV4-1,.,TRBD2,TGCGCCAGCAGCCTGGGGACTAGCGGGGCCGAGCAGTACTTC,CASSLGTSGAEQYF
TRBJ2-3,TRBV7-6,.,.,TGTGCCAGCAGCTCCTCTAGCGTTCGCACAGATACGCAGTATTTT,CASSSSSVRTDTQYF
TRBJ1-1,TRBV7-6,.,.,TGTGCCAGCAGCCCGTCCGCGACTGATAACACTGAAGCTTTCTTT,CASSPSATDNTEAFF
TRBJ2-7,TRBV4-1,.,TRBD1,TGCGCCAGCAGCCAGCCGGGACAGGGGAGATACGAGCAGTACTTC,CASSQPGQGRYEQYF
TRBJ2-6,TRBV25-1,.,.,TGTGCCAGCGTGGAGGGTTTCTCTGGGGCCAACGTCCTGACTTTC,CASVEGFSGANVLTF
TRBJ2-1,TRBV4-3,few,.,TGCGCCAGCAGCCAAGGGAGTGAGCAGTTCTTC,CASSQGSEQFF
TRBJ2-2,TRBV5-1,.,TRBD1,TGCGCCAGCAGCGCCCGACAGGGAAACACCGGGGAGCTGTTTTTT,CASSARQGNTGELFF
TRBJ2-2,TRBV9,.,.,TGTGCCAGCAGCCCCCTGGGGGGCGGGAGTACCGGGGAGCTGTTTTTT,CASSPLGGGSTGELFF
TRBJ2-3,TRBV11-2,.,.,TGTGCCAGCAGCTTAGATGGGGGTGGGTGGGGGGCAGATACGCAGTATTTT,CASSLDGGGWGADTQYF
TRBJ2-3,TRBV29-1,once,TRBD2,TGCAGCGTTGTACCCCTAGCGGGAGTGTGGGGAGGAGATACGCAGTATTTT,CSVVPLAGVWGGDTQYF
TRBJ2-3,TRBV6-1,once,TRBD1,TGTGCCAGCCTACCTAACAGGGGAGTTTTGGATACGCAGTATTTT,CASLPNRGVLDTQYF
TRBJ2-7,TRBV28,.,TRBD2,TGTGCCAGCAGTCCCAGACTAGCGGAGACCTACGAGCAGTACTTC,CASSPRLAETYEQYF
TRBJ1-2,TRBV7-2,once,.,TGTGCCAGCAGCCTCACAGAGGGATTCTATGGCTACACCTTC,CASSLTEGFYGYTF
TRBJ2-7,TRBV14,.,TRBD2,TGTGCCAGCAGCCAAGATAGGGTAGCGGGGGTCTACGAGCAGTACTTC,CASSQDRVAGVYEQYF
TRBJ1-1,TRBV7-3,.,.,TGTGCCAGCAGCTCCGGGGTAAACACTGAAGCTTTCTTT,CASSSGVNTEAFF
TRBJ2-5,TRBV7-8,.,.,TGTGCCAGCAGCTTCCGAGGGACTGAAGAGACCCAGTACTTC,CASSFRGTEETQYF
TRBJ2-1,TRBV11-2,few,.,TGTGCCAGCAGCTTAGGTGCTAGCGTAGGGCACAATGAGCAGTTCTTC,CASSLGASVGHNEQFF
TRBJ2-4,TRBV19,.,TRBD2,TGTGCCAGTAGTATCCTAGCGGGAGTAGAAAACATTCAGTACTTC,CASSILAGVENIQYF
TRBJ1-5,TRBV27,.,TRBD1,TGTGCCAGCAGTTCACAGGGGACGAATCAGCCCCAGCATTTT,CASSSQGTNQPQHF